The rows below give T cell receptor beta chains drawn from one sample of a study of cytomegalovirus exposure and HLA in healthy donors. Libraries were prepared by immunoSEQ multiplex PCR; TCRdb keeps only in-frame clonotypes and omits some of them. The sample shows about 60,000 clones, about 77% of them seen only once. The sample comprised PBMCs. These receptors were collected from a female donor in good health and CMV-seronegative. Both conserved end residues are part of each CDR3. The order of the fields is D gene, J gene, V gene, clone size, CDR3 DNA, CDR3 protein. A D gene is named only where the DNA matches it firmly. Size is omitted from some rows. Given values are once, few, many or a class for expanded clones.

- TRBJ2-7 TRBV18 - TGTGCCAGCTCACCGGGACACCCTACCTACGAGCAGTACTTC CASSPGHPTYEQYF
TRBD2 TRBJ2-1 TRBV13 - TGTGCCAGCAGCCCCCACCCTAGCGGGGGATACTACAATGAGCAGTTCTTC CASSPHPSGGYYNEQFF
- TRBJ1-1 TRBV19 - TGTGCCAGTAGTATCCCCTCAAGGGGGGGGGCTGAAGCTTTCTTT CASSIPSRGGAEAFF
- TRBJ2-1 TRBV18 - TGTGCCAGCTCACCTAACCTAGAGGTCTCAATTGAGCAGTTCTTC CASSPNLEVSIEQFF
TRBD1 TRBJ1-1 TRBV6-5 - TGTGCCAGCAGTTACGGGGACAGCCTAAACACTGAAGCTTTCTTT CASSYGDSLNTEAFF
- TRBJ1-3 TRBV28 - TGTGCCAGTAGCCGGGAAATGGGAGCTGGAAACACCATATATTTT CASSREMGAGNTIYF
TRBD1 TRBJ2-5 TRBV6-5 - TGTGCCAGCAGCCAGACAGGGCCGACGCCGGAGACCCAGTACTTC CASSQTGPTPETQYF
- TRBJ1-5 TRBV19 - TGTGCCAGTAGGGACATAAACAATCAGCCCCAGCATTTT CASRDINNQPQHF
TRBD2 TRBJ2-3 TRBV7-3 once TGTGCCAGCAGCTTACAAGCGGGGGACTCAGATACGCAGTATTTT CASSLQAGDSDTQYF
- TRBJ2-6 TRBV18 - TGTGCCAGCTCACCAGGGCACGAGGCCAACGTCCTGACTTTC CASSPGHEANVLTF
- TRBJ1-1 TRBV18 - TGTGCCAGCTCACCACCCGACACTGAAGCTTTCTTT CASSPPDTEAFF
- TRBJ2-7 TRBV11-2 - TGTGCCAGCAGCTTAGAGGGAGGACGGACATCCTACGAGCAGTACTTC CASSLEGGRTSYEQYF
TRBD1 TRBJ2-7 TRBV7-3 - TGTGCCAGCAGTCCTTTCGGGACAGTTAAAGAGCAGTACTTC CASSPFGTVKEQYF
- TRBJ2-1 TRBV25-1 - TGTGCCAGCAACAGATACAATGAGCAGTTCTTC CASNRYNEQFF
- TRBJ1-2 TRBV18 - TGTGCCAGCTCACCAAGAAATCGACAGAGTATGAACTATGGCTACACCTTC CASSPRNRQSMNYGYTF
- TRBJ1-6 TRBV14 - TGTGCCAGCAGCCAGGGACTCAATTCACCCCTCCACTTT CASSQGLNSPLHF
- TRBJ2-3 TRBV6-5 - TGTGCCAGCAGTTATGGAGGGCCGGAAGATACGCAGTATTTT CASSYGGPEDTQYF
TRBD1 TRBJ2-6 TRBV7-8 - TGTGCCAGCAGCCTAGAATTGGGACAGGGATTCACTGGGGCCAACGTCCTGACTTTC CASSLELGQGFTGANVLTF
- TRBJ1-5 TRBV11-3 - TGTGCCAGCAGCTTGAGGGGGGGCCATCAGCCCCAGCATTTT CASSLRGGHQPQHF
- TRBJ2-3 TRBV5-6 - TGTGCCAGCAGCTTGGGTTTTAACACAGATACGCAGTATTTT CASSLGFNTDTQYF